Listed below are T cell receptor beta chains from one sample, sequenced in a study of control samples from healthy donors and cancer patients. Assay: immunoSEQ multiplex PCR; the TCRdb copy retains only in-frame clones and omits some. The data contain some 74,000 clones, around nine tenths of them seen just once; the ten biggest clones take up around 5.4%. Sequences were obtained from blood. Source of these receptors: a woman aged 50 to 65 in good health. Each CDR3 is given with its conserved first and last residue. D genes are given only for firm matches.

v_gene	j_gene	d_gene	CDR3aa
TRBV5-6	TRBJ2-1	.	CASSSYNEQFF
TRBV12-5	TRBJ2-7	.	CASGLPGNSYEQYF
TRBV2	TRBJ2-6	.	CASSAGANVLTF
TRBV19	TRBJ2-2	.	CASSGGSPGELFF
TRBV9	TRBJ2-2	.	CASSVAGSTGELFF
TRBV3-1/TRBV3-2	TRBJ1-2	.	CASSPLLWTRGGYTF
TRBV19	TRBJ2-1	.	CASTSAVNNEQFF
TRBV5-4	TRBJ1-4	.	CASRPPVKNDEKLFF
TRBV18	TRBJ2-3	.	CASSQTRPEAQYF
TRBV10-2	TRBJ2-1	.	CASKKDASYNEQFF
TRBV5-5	TRBJ2-2	.	CASSFLQGSGELFF
TRBV18	TRBJ2-3	TRBD2	CASSPVAGGSTDTQYF
TRBV10-3	TRBJ2-2	.	CAIRDLDRNTGELFF
TRBV30	TRBJ1-2	.	CAWYTGYGYTF
TRBV12-3/TRBV12-4	TRBJ1-2	TRBD1	CASRWTGNYGYTF
TRBV5-1	TRBJ2-3	.	CASSLGGGGLSTDTQYF
TRBV19	TRBJ1-5	TRBD1	CASSLDRGQPQHF
TRBV18	TRBJ1-5	TRBD1	CASSLDRASNQPQHF
TRBV19	TRBJ1-1	.	CASSMGRGGRTEAFF
TRBV30	TRBJ2-2	.	CAWRLMTGELFF
TRBV20-1	TRBJ2-7	.	CSASQGTYEQYF
TRBV10-2	TRBJ1-3	.	CASSEGNTIYF
TRBV2	TRBJ2-2	.	CASSPSLSGTGELFF
TRBV6-6	TRBJ1-5	.	CASSYLLIDPPQHF
TRBV7-2	TRBJ1-1	.	CASSLGKDQAFF
TRBV27	TRBJ1-2	.	CASGNRAEFYGYTF
TRBV29-1	TRBJ1-1	TRBD1	CSVLTGGEVAFF
TRBV2	TRBJ2-3	TRBD2	CASSDAGLAGGHYTDTQYF
TRBV19	TRBJ1-5	.	CASRTQGEPQHF
TRBV10-2	TRBJ2-1	TRBD1	CASNLDRVKNEQFF
TRBV7-9	TRBJ1-2	.	CASSLEGSGLTGYGYTF
TRBV7-9	TRBJ1-5	.	CASSRLGDSNQPQHF
TRBV10-2	TRBJ1-4	.	CASSEGEEKLFF
TRBV30	TRBJ1-1	TRBD1	CAWKGDRVNTEAFF
TRBV3-1/TRBV3-2	TRBJ2-1	.	CASSQKELLSSYNEQFF
TRBV27	TRBJ2-5	TRBD1	CASMGQGLPETQYF
TRBV12-5	TRBJ1-1	.	CASGLVLETVAMNTEAFF
TRBV18	TRBJ1-6	TRBD1	CASSWDRDNSPLHF
TRBV4-1	TRBJ2-3	.	CASSRTVSTDTQYF
TRBV3-1/TRBV3-2	TRBJ2-1	TRBD1	CASSGTVSSSYNEQFF
TRBV5-4	TRBJ1-2	.	CASSLVGASYGYTF